This TCR beta chain emerged from a study of T cell responses to AZD1222 COVID-19 vaccine. The study's findings and limits: Females outnumbered males among donors, who were mostly white British; clonal diversity was possibly underestimated. Spike-specific TCR breadth and depth grew following two AZD1222 doses.

The table came from immunoSEQ multiplex PCR; TCRdb's copy has only in-frame clones and leaves some out. The table records 100,000 to 150,000 clones, around 87% of them present only once. A word on this clone: The target antigen is unknown.

This CDR3 is built from 13 residues. With 6 bases removed from V and 8 bases from J, the gap between germline ends came to 16 bases. CDR1 and CDR2 (germline): MNHEY, SVGAGI. The source is an adult in good health. This chain uses TRBV6-5 with TRBJ1-2; D unresolved. Here the sequenced sample was peripheral blood, taken on day 0 of AZD1222 vaccination. The CDR3 is CASRATAGRGYTF. The DNA for the CDR3 is TGTGCCAGCAGAGCCACAGCGGGGAGAGGCTACACCTTC.